These 18 T cell receptor beta chains were all obtained from the same sample, sequenced in a study of blood T cell repertoires in COVID-19. The assay was immunoSEQ multiplex PCR, and TCRdb's table has in-frame clones only and misses some. The table shows about 160,000 clones, with roughly 84% occurring only once. The sample taken for sequencing was peripheral blood. These receptors were collected from a man older than 75 with COVID-19, enrolled during active disease.

The chain is built from TRBV24-1 and TRBJ1-2, with TRBD1 identical over 11 bases. V lost 4 bases and J lost 6; bases outside the gene matches: 6. The CDR3 is made up of 15 amino acids. Per the germline V gene, CDR1 is KGHDR and CDR2 is SFDVKD. DNA for the CDR3: TGTGCCACCAGTGACGGAGGACAGGGGGCAAATGGCTACACCTTC. Translating gives CATSDGGQGANGYTF.

This chain connects TRBV6-2 or TRBV6-3 to TRBJ1-2, with D tentatively TRBD1 (5 bases). V was trimmed by 2 bases and J by 5 bases, leaving 15 bases between them. Germline CDR1 is MNHEY and CDR2 is SVGEGT. The CDR3 is 15 amino acids. The CDR3, as DNA: TGTGCCAGCAGTTACGAGCGGGGGACGCAGTATGGCTACACCTTC. This encodes CASSYERGTQYGYTF.

In the case of this clone: The sample contains more than one DNA sequence encoding this CDR3. The chain combines TRBV9 with TRBJ1-1; D might be TRBD1 (5 bases). Trimming cost V 4 bases and J 3 bases, with 13 bases left between them. The CDR3 extends over 14 amino acids. The V gene's germline CDR1 is SGDLS and CDR2 YYNGEE. The CDR3 DNA sequence: TGTGCCAGCAGCCCGAACTCGGGGGACACTGAAGCTTTCTTT. Amino acids: CASSPNSGDTEAFF.

The chain couples TRBV18 to TRBJ1-2, with 7 bases aligning to TRBD1. J lost 5 bases, V lost 6 bases, and 15 bases had no gene match. In germline, CDR1 is KGHSH, CDR2 LQKENI. The CDR3 totals 16 residues. The CDR3 bases are TGTGCCAGCTCCCCTGACAGGGTTGCTCGTCAATATGGCTACACCTTC. Amino acid sequence: CASSPDRVARQYGYTF.

This sequence joins TRBV5-5 and TRBJ1-1; TRBD1 aligns across 12 bases. The CDR3 covers 17 residues. Germline values: CDR1 SGHKS, CDR2 YYEKEE (reference sequence). V lost 2 bases, J lost 4 bases, and 9 bases stayed unmatched. This CDR3 reads CASSFGTGGLGSTEAFF. DNA for the CDR3: TGTGCCAGCAGCTTTGGGACAGGGGGCCTCGGAAGCACTGAAGCTTTCTTT.

This clone was seen just once. This sequence joins TRBV4-1 and TRBJ2-5; D may be TRBD1 (6 bases). CDR1 is MGHRA and CDR2 is YSYEKL in the germline V gene. The CDR3 is made up of 16 amino acids. Trimming left V 0 bases short and J 1 base short, with 12 bases between. This CDR3 is CASSQDGTFPQETQYF. The CDR3 DNA sequence: TGCGCCAGCAGCCAAGATGGGACATTCCCCCAAGAGACCCAGTACTTC.

V is TRBV20-1 and J is TRBJ1-2; 10 bases agree with TRBD1. This CDR3 spans 14 amino acids. V shed 3 bases, J shed 2 bases, and the junction held 3 bases outside the gene matches. From germline, CDR1 is DFQATT and CDR2 SNEGSKA (reference sequence). As DNA, the CDR3 is TGCAGTGCTAGTCCGGGACAGGGGAACTATGGCTACACCTTC. Translating gives CSASPGQGNYGYTF.

J is TRBJ2-3 and V is TRBV2; 9 bases line up with TRBD2. This CDR3 region has 13 residues. Germline-derived CDR1 and CDR2 are SNHLY and FYNNEI. With V trimmed by 8 bases and J by 4 bases, 4 bases remained unmatched. CDR3: CASPRLAADTQYF. The DNA of the CDR3 is TGTGCCAGCCCGCGACTAGCGGCAGATACGCAGTATTTT. The variable domain in full, with the rest retrieved from reference TRBV2 and TRBJ2-3, is EPEVTQTPSHQVTQMGQEVILRCVPISNHLYFYWYRQILGQKVEFLVSFYNNEISEKSEIFDDQFSVERPDGSNFTLKIRSTKLEDSAMYFCASPRLAADTQYFGPGTRLTVL.

The V and J genes are TRBV11-2 and TRBJ1-1; 7 positions agree with TRBD1. J was trimmed by 11 bases and V by 5 bases; bases with no gene match: 8. The V gene's germline CDR1 is SGHAT and CDR2 FQNNGV. The length of the CDR3 is 12 residues. The CDR3 here is CASSATGADAFF. As DNA, the CDR3 is TGTGCCAGCAGCGCAACAGGGGCCGACGCTTTCTTT.

In nucleotides, the CDR3 is TGTGCCAGCAGCCCTGGCTGGGGGACAGGGGGTGAAAAACTGTTTTTT. Its translation is CASSPGWGTGGEKLFF. V usage is TRBV7-2 and J usage is TRBJ1-4, with 11 positions matching TRBD1. Losses at the gene ends were 5 bases for V and 7 bases for J; bases not matched to a gene: 9. The CDR3 loop spans 16 amino acids. CDR1 and CDR2 from the germline V gene are SGHTA and FQGNSA.

V gene TRBV7-2 combines with J gene TRBJ2-7, with 13 positions matching TRBD2. The J segment lost 6 bases and the V segment lost 2 bases, leaving 10 bases of the junction unmatched. The CDR3 runs 17 residues. CDR1 and CDR2 (germline): SGHTA, FQGNSA. CDR3 nucleotides: TGTGCCAGCAGCTTACTATCGGGACTAGCGGGGCCTCGCGAGCAGTACTTC. It is translated as CASSLLSGLAGPREQYF.

The chain joins TRBV7-9 to TRBJ1-4; 7 nucleotides agree with TRBD1. This CDR3 has 14 amino acids. The junction had 6 bases not matched to a gene; V was cut back by 6 bases and J by 5 bases. Germline V gene sequence: CDR1 SEHNR, CDR2 FQNEAQ (reference sequence). The DNA of the CDR3 is TGTGCCAGCAGACGGGACAGCTTAAATGAAAAACTGTTTTTT. Its protein product is CASRRDSLNEKLFF.

The chain joins TRBV4-3 to TRBJ2-1; 9 bases map to TRBD1. The CDR3 extends over 15 amino acids. J was trimmed by 7 bases and V by 4 bases; bases with no gene match: 8. Per germline, CDR1 LGHNA and CDR2 YSLEER. The CDR3 here is CASSRNPGQGNEQFF. In DNA, the CDR3 is TGCGCCAGCAGCCGTAACCCGGGACAGGGAAATGAGCAGTTCTTC.

The chain recombines TRBV11-1 with TRBJ2-2; 7 bases agree with TRBD2. With V trimmed by 6 bases and J by 3 bases, 7 bases remained unmatched. The CDR3 is 15 amino acids. CDR1 and CDR2 (germline): SGHAT, FQDESV (reference sequence). In DNA form, the CDR3 reads TGTGCCAGCAGGGGAGGGAGGGATTACACCGGGGAGCTGTTTTTT. This translates into CASRGGRDYTGELFF.

This chain joins TRBV5-4 and TRBJ2-1; 8 nucleotides match TRBD1. V dropped 4 bases and J dropped 9; count of bases not matched to a gene: 12. The germline V gene has CDR1 SGHNT and CDR2 YYREEE (reference sequence). There are 15 residues in the CDR3. The CDR3 region has the DNA TGTGCCAGCAGCAAACCGGGACAGGTTTTGAGTGAGCAGTTCTTC. This codes for CASSKPGQVLSEQFF.

V is TRBV24-1 and J is TRBJ2-1; D may be TRBD2 (6 bases). Per the germline V gene, CDR1 is KGHDR and CDR2 is SFDVKD. Trimming pared 7 bases from V and 9 bases from J, leaving 9 bases between. CDR3 size: 11 residues. CDR3 coding DNA: TGTGCCACCAGGGGGGAGGCTGAGCAGTTCTTC. Amino acid sequence: CATRGEAEQFF.

The rearrangement links TRBV5-1 to TRBJ2-1; no firm D call. The CDR3 is made up of 13 amino acids. Per germline, CDR1 SGHRS and CDR2 YFSETQ. Trimming left V 5 bases short and J 10 bases short, with 16 bases between. The CDR3 here is CASRPDSLGEQFF. In DNA form, the CDR3 reads TGCGCCAGCAGGCCTGACTCCCTTGGGGAGCAGTTCTTC. Variable domain in full (rest from reference TRBV5-1 and TRBJ2-1): KAGVTQTPRYLIKTRGQQVTLSCSPISGHRSVSWYQQTPGQGLQFLFEYFSETQRNKGNFPGRFSGRQFSNSRSEMNVSTLELGDSALYLCASRPDSLGEQFFGPGTRLTVL.

This clone is a singleton in its sample. The chain employs TRBV19 and TRBJ1-5; 7 positions agree with TRBD1. Germline trimming cut 7 bases from V and 4 bases from J; bases unmatched to any gene: 10. The CDR3 is 15 residues long. CDR1 is LNHDA and CDR2 is SQIVND in the germline V gene (reference sequence). The CDR3 protein is CASKFARGQNQPQHF. In DNA, the CDR3 is TGTGCCAGTAAATTTGCCCGGGGACAGAATCAGCCCCAGCATTTT.